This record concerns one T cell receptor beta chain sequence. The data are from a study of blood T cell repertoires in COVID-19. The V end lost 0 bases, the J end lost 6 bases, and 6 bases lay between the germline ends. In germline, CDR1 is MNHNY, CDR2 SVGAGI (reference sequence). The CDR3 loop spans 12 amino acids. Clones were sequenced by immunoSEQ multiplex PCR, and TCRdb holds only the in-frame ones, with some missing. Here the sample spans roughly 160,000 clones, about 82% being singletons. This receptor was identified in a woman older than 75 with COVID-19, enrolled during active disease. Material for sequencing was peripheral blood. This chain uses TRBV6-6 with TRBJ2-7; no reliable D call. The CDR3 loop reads CASSYSTREQYF. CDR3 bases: TGTGCCAGCAGTTACTCAACGCGCGAGCAGTACTTC.